This entry concerns a single TCR beta chain. The source of the sample is a study of cytomegalovirus exposure and HLA in healthy donors. PCR primers comprised 60 Vbeta and 13 Jbeta primers. Data came from immunoSEQ multiplex PCR; TCRdb stores just in-frame clones and leaves some out. Of around 150,000 clones listed, about four fifths are singletons. The CDR3 covers 16 residues. This clonotype originated in a woman in her forties in good health and CMV-seropositive. The chain is built from TRBV21-1 and TRBJ2-2; the table's D call of TRBD1 was not tested on the DNA. TRBV21-1 is tagged as a pseudogene. Sequencing used PBMCs. The CDR3 sequence is CASSKVRTRNTGELFF. CDR3 in DNA: TGTGCCAGCAGCAAAGTCCGGACAAGGAACACCGGGGAGCTGTTTTTT.